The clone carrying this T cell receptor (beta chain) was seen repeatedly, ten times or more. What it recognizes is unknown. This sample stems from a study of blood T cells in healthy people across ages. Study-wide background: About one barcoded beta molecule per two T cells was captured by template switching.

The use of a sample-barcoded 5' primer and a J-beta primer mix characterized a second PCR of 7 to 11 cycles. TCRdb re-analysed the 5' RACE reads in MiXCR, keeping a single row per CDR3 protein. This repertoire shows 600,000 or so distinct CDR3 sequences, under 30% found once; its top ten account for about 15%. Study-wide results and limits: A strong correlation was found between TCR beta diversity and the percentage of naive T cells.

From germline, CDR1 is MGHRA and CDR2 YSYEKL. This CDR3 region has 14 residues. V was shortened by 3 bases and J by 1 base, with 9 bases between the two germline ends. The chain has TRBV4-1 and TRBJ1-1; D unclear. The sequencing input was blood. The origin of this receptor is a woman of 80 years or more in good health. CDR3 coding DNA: TGCGCCAGCAGCCACCGCCTGACGAACACTGAAGCTTTCTTT. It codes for CASSHRLTNTEAFF.